This TCR beta chain was found in a study of control samples from healthy donors and cancer patients. Only in-frame clones appear in the TCRdb table, and some are missing; sequencing was by immunoSEQ multiplex PCR. The data hold 90,000 to 150,000 clones, with approximately 88% observed a single time. The sequence came from a man between 35 and 55 years old in good health. Source material: blood.

CDR3: CASSLAGGGYGYTF. For the CDR3, the DNA is TGTGCCAGCAGCTTAGCAGGGGGCGGCTATGGCTACACCTTC. The chain has TRBV7-9 and TRBJ1-2, with TRBD1 matching over 7 bases. Germline lookup yields CDR1 SEHNR and CDR2 FQNEAQ (reference sequence). The CDR3 is 14 residues long. Trimming took 0 bases from V and 4 from J; bases not matched to a gene: 2.